This T cell receptor beta chain was identified during a study of CD8 T cells in Susac syndrome. Study-wide points: The number of individuals included in the study's TCR sequencing and HLA analysis was acknowledged as relatively small.

On this clonotype: Its specificity is not known.

With 4 bases removed from V and 7 bases from J, the gap between germline ends came to 18 bases. Germline CDR1 and CDR2: SGDLS and YYNGEE. The CDR3 extends over 16 amino acids. RNA, at about 0.45 to 1 ug, was reverse transcribed with random hexamers. From the immunoSEQ multiplex PCR reads, TCRdb called clonotypes with MiXCR, one entry per CDR3 protein. This table holds 85,000 to 120,000 distinct CDR3 sequences, 94% found once. This TCR was sampled from a human donor with Susac syndrome. This chain joins TRBV9 and TRBJ1-6; TRBD1 might be the D (5 bases). Sequenced input: CD8+ T cells from PBMCs. CDR3 sequence: CASSPNPQGTNSPLHF. The CDR3 region has the DNA TGTGCCAGCAGCCCCAACCCGCAGGGAACGAATTCACCCCTCCACTTT.